This T cell receptor (beta chain) comes out of a study of blood T cell repertoires in COVID-19. On the study more broadly: Specimens from acute and convalescent COVID-19 originated in the United States, Italy and Spain. T cells, B-cell-depleted T cells, or PBMCs supplied cDNA or gDNA.

Trimming pared 7 bases from V and 5 bases from J, leaving 27 bases between. Germline V lookup: CDR1 SQVTM, CDR2 ANQGSEA. The CDR3 has 17 residues. Original handling: The assay estimated nucleated cells by amplifying reference gene primers. This table comes from immunoSEQ multiplex PCR, and its TCRdb copy is limited to in-frame clones, with some not included. The D gene and trimming were derived from the DNA, and the V and J assignments and clone size from that table. The data hold over 150,000 clones, with 91% observed a single time. The source of this sequence is a man aged 50 or older with acute or convalescent COVID-19. The chain has TRBV29-1 and TRBJ1-5; D remains unclear. The sample was peripheral blood. The DNA of the CDR3 is TGCAGCGCCAAGGTCGGAGGGAGTCGCTCAGATGATCAGCCCCAGCATTTT. This translates into CSAKVGGSRSDDQPQHF.